The sequence of this T cell receptor beta chain was determined in a study of cytomegalovirus exposure and HLA in healthy donors (dated by TCRdb to about 2017). Notes on the research overall: According to an earlier analysis of 450 to 650 of the donors, about 180 million T cells yielded 95 million to 140 million unique TCR beta sequences and around 300 Gb of sequence data. About 320 gigabases of sequencing data and approximately 93 million unique TCR sequences were included in an early release covering roughly 700 HLA-typed donors. Among the roughly 390 genotyped donors, roughly 80% belonged to the genetic ancestry cluster associated with self-reported Caucasian donors. The study aimed to test whether cataloging public T cell receptors could reveal signatures of past pathogen exposure. The T cell repertoires of 666 subjects were profiled by immunosequencing and related to cytomegalovirus serostatus. In addition to the first cohort of approximately 670 subjects, a separate validation cohort of approximately 130 different subjects was used. To predict cytomegalovirus infection status, the study brought together high-throughput TCR immunosequencing, statistical association of individual TCRs with disease status, and machine learning. A later analysis re-examined previously published TCR beta repertoires from 610 or so donors and added high-resolution HLA genotyping to investigate patterns of TCR occurrence. Rather than drawing on any new phenotypic data, the later analysis identified candidate immune exposures from TCR beta sequences and the way those sequences occurred across donors. An earlier analysis of 450 to 750 of the donors used high-throughput TCR beta sequencing to judge whether each TCR beta V gene segment behaved as functional or pseudogenic. Donor age, sex, ethnicity and CMV serostatus were compiled alongside the repertoire data. In a later genetic analysis, genome-wide SNP genotypes for about 60% of the 666 donors were used, and that subset was treated as a discovery cohort. Every discovery cohort repertoire had been produced on one sequencing platform. HLA typing included class I and class II loci at four-digit resolution. Typing coverage differed by locus: A, B, C, DRB1 and DQB1 were typed in roughly 620-630 donors, DQA1 in about 500, DPA1 in 600 to 610, and DPB1 in about 450. Because of strong linkage in the cohort, roughly five DR-DQ haplotypes were treated as single units for association and clustering. Across approximately 400 genotyped donors of the cohort, an average of about 200,000 unique TCR beta nucleotide sequences per donor were sequenced, and approximately 19% of those sequences were non-productive.

A note on this clone: Its antigen target is currently unknown. The record has no base qualities; no much larger clone is one base away.

The cohort consisted of approximately 690 healthy bone marrow donors. Cohort members were all nominally healthy when sampled, although unrecorded immune exposures were likely present. The donor was CMV seropositive and was included in the group of 300 or so seropositive cohort members. Each donor provided a peripheral blood sample, and peripheral blood mononuclear cells were used for TCR beta sequencing. The Qiagen DNeasy Blood Extraction Kit was used to extract genomic DNA from the blood cell samples. What the research found in general, with its limitations: A group of highly shared sequence variants was considered likely to be a technical artifact of the sequencing pipeline. According to the authors, the approach could potentially be generalized to other disease states and immunological phenotypes. When HLA alleles, especially DR and DQ, strongly co-occurred, attributing TCR associations to individual alleles was difficult. Presence/absence analyses assumed roughly uniform sequencing depth across donors, an assumption that may not hold. A later analysis found that HLA-associated TCR beta chains were more clonally expanded and had lower generation probabilities than equally common non-associated chains. According to a later genetic analysis, donors in an Asian-associated ancestry cluster had fewer N-insertions in productive TCRs than the roughly 670-donor mean. Several of the top co-occurrence clusters appeared to be linked to parvovirus B19, influenza, CMV and Epstein-Barr virus, according to a later analysis. An earlier analysis of several hundred of the donors showed that most TCR beta V segments appeared in productive rearrangements either about 87% or about 30% of the time, which broadly matched IMGT annotations. A later analysis found that most CMV-associated TCR beta chains appeared HLA-restricted, with HLA associations seemingly driven largely by CMV exposure. Because counts were too low, more than 15 rarely observed V segments, including chromosome 9 orphons, were excluded from the earlier analysis of several hundred of the donors. Correlated functional status among segregating V segments might be attributable to linkage disequilibrium, but an unknown experimental factor could not be ruled out. HLA typing was unavailable for some donors at each locus, so association tests used only the typed subset. A further reported finding was that TCR beta sequences accurately predicted the HLA-A and HLA-B alleles for most subjects in the first cohort. In both the original and validation cohorts, the classifier was reported to diagnose cytomegalovirus status with high specificity and sensitivity. The study gave a list of about 160 TCR beta chains associated with cytomegalovirus. The only immune exposure information available for the cohort was CMV serostatus. In vitro tests confirmed that a few of the cytomegalovirus-associated TCR beta chains recognize cytomegalovirus antigens. The 87-base-pair reads could not distinguish some IMGT-functional V segments, including TRBV6-2 and TRBV6-3, so those segments were excluded. In a later genetic analysis, a missense DCLRE1C variant was associated with V-gene and J-gene trimming of TCR beta chains, and the association was replicated in an independent cohort. At a false discovery rate of 0.05, a later analysis linked some 18,000 TCR beta sequences to specific HLA alleles. The cohort was sequenced for TCR beta chains only, and without alpha or paired-chain data the features that could be detected were limited. Most TCR sequences were seen in very few donors, while some public TCRs were found in many individuals. A later analysis found that TCR association rates varied across HLA loci, with DRB1 alleles showing the most associated TCRs and HLA-C alleles the fewest.

Library preparation used the immunoSEQ multiplex PCR assay. For the multiplex PCR, a mixture combining 60 forward primers for TCR Vbeta segments and 13 reverse primers for TCR Jbeta segments was used. Amplification of the CDR3 region of rearranged TCR beta genes was performed with a multiplex PCR assay on genomic DNA. The Illumina HiSeq System was used to sequence the amplified TCR beta libraries as 87-base-pair reads. The study's processing was this. A later analysis counted around 72 million unique TCR beta chains across the 500 to 850 repertoires, and some 11 million of these chains were shared by at least two donors. A nearest-neighbor algorithm error-corrected the raw reads and collapsed the reads into unique sequences, merging closely related sequences to remove PCR and sequencing errors. Alignment of CDR3 sequences to IMGT reference sequences was used to assign V, D and J gene segments. For a sequence to be retained, a match of at least six nucleotides to both a V gene segment and a J gene segment was required. Rearrangements were classified as productive when the CDR3 lacked stop codons and remained in frame with V and J, and all other rearrangements were classified as non-productive. CDR3 was defined by IMGT convention, running from the second conserved V-encoded cysteine to the conserved J-encoded phenylalanine. The earlier analysis of 500 to 750 of the donors excluded any sequence lacking an unambiguous match to a single V gene segment. An earlier analysis of 500 to 700 of the donors classified V segments as functional when productive rearrangements were above 56.7% and as segregating when the standard deviation between donors was above 5%. A statistical classification framework was developed to diagnose cytomegalovirus status using the catalog of TCR beta chain sequences. A later analysis assigned V and J genes by comparing TCR nucleotide sequences with IMGT/GENE-DB human TR gene sequences. Using the TCRdist pipeline, a later analysis assigned CDR3 sequences along with most-parsimonious VDJ recombination scenarios. In a later analysis, each TCR beta chain was defined by its CDR3 amino acid sequence together with its V-gene family, and reads without a unique V-gene family were excluded. To address suspected cross-contamination and a sequencing artifact, a later analysis removed 550 to 750 highly shared, low-generation-probability nucleotide sequences. For each public chain, a later analysis derived a clonal expansion index from normalized ranks of inferred template counts within each repertoire. A later analysis computed generation probabilities with a VDJ recombination model fitted to out-of-frame rearrangements, and checked the results against IGoR. A later analysis scored TCR-TCR, TCR-HLA and TCR-CMV co-occurrence with hypergeometric tests, applying a repertoire-size bias correction to TCR pairs. In a later analysis, false discovery rates were estimated by permuting HLA or CMV assignments 20 times. In a later analysis, co-occurring TCRs were grouped with DBSCAN, and TCRdist sequence similarity was added when clustering was performed within HLA-allele-positive subsets. For co-occurrence clustering, repertoires with fewer than 30,000 or more than 120,000 public chains were excluded, along with four to six repertoires with anomalous nucleotide sharing. TCRdb's version of the immuneACCESS table is confined to in-frame rearrangements and falls short of the full clone set. An unresolved V gene accounts for under half of the shortfall where checked; the remainder is of unknown origin. From that table come the V and J calls and clone size; the DNA was used to work out D and trimming. The sample table shows approximately 130,000 clones, and more than 75% are seen once. Around 8.1% of the sample rests with the top ten.

According to the germline V gene, CDR1 reads SGHRS and CDR2 reads YFSETQ. The cysteine opens and the phenylalanine closes a CDR3 of 15 amino acids. The only DNA kept is the CDR3, 45 bases in frame from the first base. V is cut by 4 bases and J by 2 bases, and the space between the germline ends is 13 bases. The rearrangement combines TRBV5-1 with TRBJ2-1; TRBD1 might be the D gene, on 7 matching bases. The source material was PBMCs. This TCR came from a woman in her forties or fifties in good health and CMV-seropositive. The DNA reads TGCGCCAGCAGCATACAGGGGAGGACCTACAATGAGCAGTTCTTC. Its protein product is CASSIQGRTYNEQFF.